Listed below are T cell receptor beta chains from one sample, sequenced in a study of blood T cell repertoires in COVID-19. Using immunoSEQ multiplex PCR, the repertoire was profiled, and TCRdb retains in-frame clones only, with some absent. The repertoire holds 350,000 to 450,000 clones, with 85% to 90% as singletons. The sample was PBMCs or T cells enriched from blood (not recorded which). These receptors all come from a man aged 30 to 39 who had recovered from COVID-19. The CDR3 runs from the conserved cysteine through the conserved F or W. The D gene is left open where the match is weak. Size is omitted from some rows. Given values are once, few, many or a class for expanded clones.

d_call	v_call	clone_size	j_call	cdr3_length	cdr3_nt	cdr3_aa
TRBD2	TRBV5-1	NA	TRBJ2-5	15	TGCGCCAGCAGTTTTCCCGCGGGGGGCCTAGAGACCCAGTACTTC	CASSFPAGGLETQYF
NA	TRBV6-1	NA	TRBJ1-3	14	TGTGCCAGCAGTGAGGACAGCTCTGGAAACACCATATATTTT	CASSEDSSGNTIYF
TRBD2	TRBV5-8	NA	TRBJ2-1	17	TGTGCCAGCAGCGAGACTAGCGGGAGGTGGTCCTACAATGAGCAGTTCTTC	CASSETSGRWSYNEQFF
NA	TRBV29-1	NA	TRBJ1-5	14	TGCAGCGTCCAGGGGACCGATATAAATCAGCCCCAGCATTTT	CSVQGTDINQPQHF
NA	TRBV28	NA	TRBJ1-2	13	TGTGCCAGCAGTCTCTTGGAGGCTCGTGGCTACACCTTC	CASSLLEARGYTF
NA	TRBV29-1	NA	TRBJ1-2	14	TGCAGCGTAATACGACAGGCCCAAACCTATGGCTACACCTTC	CSVIRQAQTYGYTF
NA	TRBV10-1	NA	TRBJ2-5	13	TGCGCCAGCAGTGATGTACAGCAAGAGACCCAGTACTTC	CASSDVQQETQYF
NA	TRBV6-1	NA	TRBJ1-3	16	TGTGCCAGCAGTGAACTCGGCGGACACTCTGGAAACACCATATATTTT	CASSELGGHSGNTIYF
NA	TRBV2	few	TRBJ2-7	16	TGTGCCAGCAGTGAAGCTTACAGGCCGAGCTCCTACGAGCAGTACTTC	CASSEAYRPSSYEQYF
TRBD2	TRBV28	NA	TRBJ2-5	14	TGTGCCAGCAGCCCCCGGCGGGGGGACCTGTCCCAGTACTTC	CASSPRRGDLSQYF
NA	TRBV28	NA	TRBJ1-1	14	TGTGCCAGCAACGAGAACCGGGAGGGCCTGGAAGCTTTCTTT	CASNENREGLEAFF
TRBD1	TRBV5-5	NA	TRBJ2-7	17	TGTGCCAGCACCATACACCCCGGGGGGACAGGGCTTTACGAGCAGTACTTC	CASTIHPGGTGLYEQYF
TRBD1	TRBV5-6	NA	TRBJ2-1	16	TGTGCCAGCAGCTCCAGAGCAGGGGGTATCTACAATGAGCAGTTCTTC	CASSSRAGGIYNEQFF
NA	TRBV12-3/TRBV12-4	NA	TRBJ1-1	13	TGTGCCAGCAGTTTAGTAGAGGCCACTGAAGCTTTCTTT	CASSLVEATEAFF